Sequencing of this T cell receptor beta chain was carried out in a study of cytomegalovirus exposure and HLA in healthy donors. Study details: Around 79 million unique TCRs, all from HLA-typed donors, were included in an early release of the data.

Broader study findings: In a later analysis, HLA-associated beta chains showed higher expansion and lower generation probabilities than comparable chains. What was likely a sequencing artifact was a cluster of highly shared sequence variants.

As concerns this clone: Its antigen is unknown.

Primers for the PCR totalled 60 Vbeta and 13 Jbeta. Data came from immunoSEQ multiplex PCR; TCRdb stores just in-frame clones and leaves some out. The sample shows roughly 120,000 clones, 80% of them seen only once. The receptor's source is a male donor in good health and CMV-seronegative. Material: PBMCs.

CDR3 bases: TGTGCCAGCAGTGTCATGGGACAGGTGAACACTGAAGCTTTCTTT. Residues: CASSVMGQVNTEAFF. The chain has TRBV2 and TRBJ1-1; 8 bases match TRBD1. The CDR3 totals 15 residues. V was pared by 4 bases and J by 0 bases, with 4 bases of the junction left unmatched. Germline CDR1 is SNHLY and CDR2 is FYNNEI.